This T cell receptor (beta chain) was profiled in a study of cytomegalovirus exposure and HLA in healthy donors. With 60 Vbeta and 13 Jbeta primers, the PCR was carried out. The data were produced by immunoSEQ multiplex PCR, yet TCRdb's version contains in-frame clones alone and is incomplete. Among about 150,000 clones listed, 80% were seen once. Trimming took 3 bases from V and 0 from J, leaving 8 bases between them. This CDR3 has 14 amino acids. Looked up from germline, CDR1 is KGHSH and CDR2 is LQKENI. The source material was PBMCs. The rearrangement joins TRBV18 to TRBJ1-1; no definite D call. The clonotype originates from a man younger than 40 in good health and CMV-seropositive. The CDR3 region has the DNA TGTGCCAGCTCACCGGCTTTGATGAACACTGAAGCTTTCTTT. It encodes CASSPALMNTEAFF.